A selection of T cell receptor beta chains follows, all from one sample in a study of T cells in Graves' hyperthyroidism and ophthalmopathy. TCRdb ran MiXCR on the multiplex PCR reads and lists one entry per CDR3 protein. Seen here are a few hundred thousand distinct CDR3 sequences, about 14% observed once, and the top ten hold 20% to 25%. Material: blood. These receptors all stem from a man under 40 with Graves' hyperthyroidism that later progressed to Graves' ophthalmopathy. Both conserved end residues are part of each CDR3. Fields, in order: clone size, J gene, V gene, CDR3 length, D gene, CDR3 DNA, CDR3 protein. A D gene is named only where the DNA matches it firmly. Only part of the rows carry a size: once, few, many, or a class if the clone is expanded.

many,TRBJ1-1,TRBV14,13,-,TGTGCCAGCAGCCGTGCTAGGGGCACTGAAGCTTTCTTT,CASSRARGTEAFF
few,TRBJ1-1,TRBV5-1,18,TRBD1,TGCGCCAGCAGCCCGGGACAGACCCAAACCAGAATGAACACTGAAGCTTTCTTT,CASSPGQTQTRMNTEAFF
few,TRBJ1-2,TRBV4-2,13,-,TGTGCCAGCAGCCAAGATAGTGACTATGGCTACACCTTC,CASSQDSDYGYTF
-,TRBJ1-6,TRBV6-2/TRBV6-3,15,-,TGTGCCAGCAGTTACGGAAGGGTTGTAGGTTCACCCCTCCACTTT,CASSYGRVVGSPLHF
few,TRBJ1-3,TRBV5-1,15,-,TGCGCCAGCAGCCCGGACTCCAACTCTGGAAACACCATATATTTT,CASSPDSNSGNTIYF
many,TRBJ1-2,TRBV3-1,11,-,TGTGCCAGCAGCCAAGATCGCGGCTACACCTTC,CASSQDRGYTF
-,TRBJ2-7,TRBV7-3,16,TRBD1,TGTGCCAGCAGCCCGACCGGGACAGGCAAAACCTACGAGCAGTACTTC,CASSPTGTGKTYEQYF
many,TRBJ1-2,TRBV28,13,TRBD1,TGTGCCAGCTCCTTATTGACAGGGTATGGCTACACCTTC,CASSLLTGYGYTF
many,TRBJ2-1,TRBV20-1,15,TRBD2,TGCAGTGCTAGAGACCCGGGGGGGTACGTTCATGAGCAGTTCTTC,CSARDPGGYVHEQFF
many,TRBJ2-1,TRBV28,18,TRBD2,TGTGCCAGCAGTTTATGGCTAGCGGAAGGGCGGGCCTACAATGAGCAGTTCTTC,CASSLWLAEGRAYNEQFF
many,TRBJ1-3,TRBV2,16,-,TGTGCCAGCAGTGTTTGGGGATCCCCTCCTGGAAACACCATATATTTT,CASSVWGSPPGNTIYF
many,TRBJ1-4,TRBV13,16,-,TGTGCCAGCAGCGCCCAGGGGTCTGGAACTAATGAAAAACTGTTTTTT,CASSAQGSGTNEKLFF
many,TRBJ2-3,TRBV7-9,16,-,TGTGCCAGCAGCCACTTCAGGGACCCGCGCACAGATACGCAGTATTTT,CASSHFRDPRTDTQYF
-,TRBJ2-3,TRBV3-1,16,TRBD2,TGTGCCAGCAGCGCTGACTTAGCGGGCGGCACAGATACGCAGTATTTT,CASSADLAGGTDTQYF
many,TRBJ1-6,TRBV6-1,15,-,TGTGCCAGCAGTGAAGCGGGCAGGGGTAATTCACCCCTCCACTTT,CASSEAGRGNSPLHF
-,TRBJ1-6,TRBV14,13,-,TGTGCCAGCAGCCAAGAGGGTAATTCACCCCTCCACTTT,CASSQEGNSPLHF